The T cell receptor (beta chain) under discussion was sequenced for a study of blood T cell repertoires in COVID-19. Study overall: Samples taken during acute and convalescent COVID-19 were collected in the United States, Italy and Spain. PBMCs, B-cell-depleted T cells, or T cells provided the cDNA or gDNA that made up the material.

The CDR3 runs to 15 residues. Germline CDR1 and CDR2: SGHDN and FVKESK. Germline trimming cut 2 bases from V and 2 bases from J; bases unmatched to any gene: 4. In the authors' methods: Cell counts per sample came from amplifying reference gene primers. Here immunoSEQ multiplex PCR was the method, and the copy in TCRdb shows in-frame clones only, minus some. V and J calls and clone size are as listed in that table; D and trimming were resolved from the DNA. This table holds approximately 86,000 clones, 85% found once. The material sequenced was peripheral blood. The receptor was isolated from a man between 45 and 60 years old with acute or convalescent COVID-19. The gene calls are TRBV14 and TRBJ2-7; 9 nucleotides line up with TRBD1. CDR3 amino acids: CASSQTGQGPYEQYF. The CDR3 nucleotides read TGTGCCAGCAGCCAAACGGGACAGGGACCCTACGAGCAGTACTTC.